The clone carrying this TCR beta chain was observed at least ten times. Its antigen is not known. The data derive from a study of T cell repertoires in cytomegalovirus infection. Findings and limits, study-wide: CMV carriers with the relevant HLA were identified by cumulative public TCR beta family frequency.

After removal of 6 bases from V and 6 bases from J, the junction contained 17 bases not matched to a gene. This CDR3 contains 16 residues. The V gene's germline CDR1 is SGHVS and CDR2 FNYEAQ. From the reads, TCRdb called clonotypes with MiXCR, one entry per CDR3 protein. The sample yields some 450,000 distinct CDR3 sequences, around 32% seen once. The sequenced sample was PBMCs. The clonotype comes from a human donor in good health (CMV status not recorded). Some clones in this sample may be carry-over from other donors' samples. The chain uses TRBV7-6 and TRBJ2-7, with 7 bases lining up with TRBD2. The CDR3 loop is CASSKETRVGGSEQYF. CDR3 bases: TGTGCCAGCAGTAAGGAGACGAGGGTGGGAGGGAGCGAGCAGTACTTC.